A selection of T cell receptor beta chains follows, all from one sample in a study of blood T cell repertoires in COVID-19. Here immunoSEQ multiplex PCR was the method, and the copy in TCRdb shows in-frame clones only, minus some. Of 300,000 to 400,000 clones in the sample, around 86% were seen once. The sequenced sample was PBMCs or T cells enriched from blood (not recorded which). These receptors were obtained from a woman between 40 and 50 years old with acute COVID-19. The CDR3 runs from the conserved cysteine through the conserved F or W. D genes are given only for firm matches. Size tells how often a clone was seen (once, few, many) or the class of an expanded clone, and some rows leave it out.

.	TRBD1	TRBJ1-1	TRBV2	TGTGCCAGCAGTGGGGGACAGGGGTTTGAAGCTTTCTTT	CASSGGQGFEAFF
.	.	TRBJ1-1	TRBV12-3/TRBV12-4	TGTGCCAGCAGTCTCGCTGAAGCTTTCTTT	CASSLAEAFF
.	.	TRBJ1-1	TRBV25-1	TGTGCCAGCAAAGGTTCTGGGACAACCCACGAAGCTTTCTTT	CASKGSGTTHEAFF
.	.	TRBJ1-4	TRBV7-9	TGTGCCAGCAGCTTAGGTGGCCAGGTTAATGAAAAACTGTTTTTT	CASSLGGQVNEKLFF
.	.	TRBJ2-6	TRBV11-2	TGTGCCAGCAGCCCCCTCGACAGGGAGGCTGGGGCCAACGTCCTGACTTTC	CASSPLDREAGANVLTF
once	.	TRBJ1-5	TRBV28	TGTGCCAGCAGTTTATCCAGCGGGGCCCGCAATCAGCCCCAGCATTTT	CASSLSSGARNQPQHF
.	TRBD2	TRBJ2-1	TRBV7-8	TGTGCCAGCAGTCCACTAGCGGGACTCTACAATGAGCAGTTCTTC	CASSPLAGLYNEQFF
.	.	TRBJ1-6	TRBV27	TGTGCCAGCAGCTGGGTTGCGGGTTCACCCCTCCACTTT	CASSWVAGSPLHF
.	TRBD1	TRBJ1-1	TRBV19	TGTGCCAGTAGTAGGACGGGACAGGGGAACACTGAAGCTTTCTTT	CASSRTGQGNTEAFF
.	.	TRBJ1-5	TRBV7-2	TGTGCCAGCAGCCCCGGGGGGTCCCAGCCCCAGCATTTT	CASSPGGSQPQHF
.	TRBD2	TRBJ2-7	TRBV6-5	TGTGCCAGCAGTTACCGCGGGGGGTCTACCTACGAGCAGTACTTC	CASSYRGGSTYEQYF
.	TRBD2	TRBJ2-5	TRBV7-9	TGTGCCAGCAGTGATAGCGGGGGAGGTCGGGAGACCCAGTACTTC	CASSDSGGGRETQYF
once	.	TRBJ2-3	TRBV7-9	TGTGCCAGCAGCCATGGAGGGGGGGGCAGCACAGATACGCAGTATTTT	CASSHGGGGSTDTQYF
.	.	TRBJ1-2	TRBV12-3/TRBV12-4	TGTGCCAGCAGTTTTGTAGCTAACTATGGCTACACCTTC	CASSFVANYGYTF
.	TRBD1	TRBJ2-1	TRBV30	TGTGCCCTTTCTATGGGACAGGGACCTGATGCGTACAATGAGCAGTTCTTC	CALSMGQGPDAYNEQFF
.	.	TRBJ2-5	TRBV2	TGTGCCAGCAGTGAGGTGACTAAGCAAGAGACCCAGTACTTC	CASSEVTKQETQYF
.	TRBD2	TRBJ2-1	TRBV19	TGTGCCAGTAGTATTAGCCCGATCGGGACTAGCGGCTACAATGAGCAGTTCTTC	CASSISPIGTSGYNEQFF
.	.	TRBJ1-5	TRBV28	TGTGCCAGCAGCCTACAGCGGGTTCGTGGCAATCAGCCCCAGCATTTT	CASSLQRVRGNQPQHF
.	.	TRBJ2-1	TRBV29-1	TGCAGCGGGCGGCCCCAGGGCCGCGGATACAATGAGCAGTTCTTC	CSGRPQGRGYNEQFF
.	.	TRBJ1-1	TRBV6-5	TGTGCCAGCAGACAGGGTTTATCCTACACTGAAGCTTTCTTT	CASRQGLSYTEAFF
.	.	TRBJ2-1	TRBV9	TGTGCCAGCAGCGTAGGATCGGGCTCCTACAATGAGCAGTTCTTC	CASSVGSGSYNEQFF
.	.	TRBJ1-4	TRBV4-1	TGCGCCAGCAGCCAAGGTCAGGTCCTTGAAAAACTGTTTTTT	CASSQGQVLEKLFF
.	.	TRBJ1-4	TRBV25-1	TGTGCCAGCAGTTCCGTTGGGGGGGGGAATGAAAAACTGTTTTTT	CASSSVGGGNEKLFF
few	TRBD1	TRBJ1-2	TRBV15	TGTGCCACCAGCAGAGCGTGGACAGGGATTATATCCTATGGCTACACCTTC	CATSRAWTGIISYGYTF
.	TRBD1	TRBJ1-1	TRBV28	TGTGCCAGCAGACAGGGACAGAGGAACACTGAAGCTTTCTTT	CASRQGQRNTEAFF
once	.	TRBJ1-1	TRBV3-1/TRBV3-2	TGTGCCAGCAGCCAAGGACAGACGATTGAAGCTTTCTTT	CASSQGQTIEAFF
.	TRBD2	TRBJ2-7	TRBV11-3	TGTGCCAGCAGCTATGACCGCGGGGGTGCCAAGTACTTC	CASSYDRGGAKYF
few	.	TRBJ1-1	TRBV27	TGTGCCAGCAGTTTCATACAGAGTTACACTGAAGCTTTCTTT	CASSFIQSYTEAFF
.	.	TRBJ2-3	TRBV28	TGTGCCAGCAGTTTAAACACGGGATCCACAGATACGCAGTATTTT	CASSLNTGSTDTQYF
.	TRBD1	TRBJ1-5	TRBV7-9	TGTGCCAGCAGCTTAGAAACAGGGGTAAATCAGCCCCAGCATTTT	CASSLETGVNQPQHF
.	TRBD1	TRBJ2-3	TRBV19	TGTGCCAGTTCGGACAGGGGGCGTTCAGATACGCAGTATTTT	CASSDRGRSDTQYF
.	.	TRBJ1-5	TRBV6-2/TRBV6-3	TGTGCCAGCAGTTATCTCGCGGGCGACGGAATGTTCAGTCAGCCCCAGCATTTT	CASSYLAGDGMFSQPQHF
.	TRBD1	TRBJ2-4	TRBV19	TGTGCCAGTAGTCTGGGACAGGGGCTCTGCTTC	CASSLGQGLCF
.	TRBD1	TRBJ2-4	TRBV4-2	TGTGCCAGCAGCCAAATCGAGGGGGCAGCCAAAAACATTCAGTACTTC	CASSQIEGAAKNIQYF
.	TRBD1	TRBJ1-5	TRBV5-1	TGCGCCAGCAGCAGGGACAGGGGCGGACAGCCCCAGCATTTT	CASSRDRGGQPQHF
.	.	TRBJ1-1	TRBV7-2	TGTGCCAGCAGCTTAGAGTCGAGGGTCACTGAAGCTTTCTTT	CASSLESRVTEAFF
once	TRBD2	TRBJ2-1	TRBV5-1	TGCGCCAGCAGCCAAGCGGTCGGTAGCGGGGCCCCAGAGCAGTTCTTC	CASSQAVGSGAPEQFF
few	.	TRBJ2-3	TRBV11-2	TGTGCCAGCAGCCGTTTAATCGTCACAGATACGCAGTATTTT	CASSRLIVTDTQYF
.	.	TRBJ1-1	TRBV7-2	TGTGCCAGCAGCCCGCAAGGGGACATCAGTTTCTTT	CASSPQGDISFF
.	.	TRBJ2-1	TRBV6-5	TGTGCCAGCACTCAAGGACTCCAGAACAATGAGCAGTTCTTC	CASTQGLQNNEQFF
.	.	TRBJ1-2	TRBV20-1	TGCAGTGCTAGTCTGGGCGTTTCGGTGTTGGACTACACCTTC	CSASLGVSVLDYTF
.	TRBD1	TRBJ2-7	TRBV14	TGTGCCAGCAGCCCAGCTCCGGGACAGGAGTCCTACGAGCAGTACTTC	CASSPAPGQESYEQYF
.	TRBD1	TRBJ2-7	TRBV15	TGTGCCACCAGCAGCCGCGGGACAGGAAACGAGCAGTACTTC	CATSSRGTGNEQYF
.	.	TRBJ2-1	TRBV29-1	TGCAGCGTTGCCAACCCCTTTGACTTCCACAATGAGCAGTTCTTC	CSVANPFDFHNEQFF
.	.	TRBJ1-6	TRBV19	TGTGCCAGTAGTATTTCCCAGGGCTCCAATTCACCCCTCCACTTT	CASSISQGSNSPLHF
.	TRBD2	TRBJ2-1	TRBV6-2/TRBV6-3	TGTGCCAGCAGTTACTCCGTACTAGCGGGAGACAATGAGCAGTTCTTC	CASSYSVLAGDNEQFF
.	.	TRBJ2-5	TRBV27	TGTGCCAGCGGGGAGAGGGGGAGCCTCCAAGAGACCCAGTACTTC	CASGERGSLQETQYF
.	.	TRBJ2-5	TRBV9	TGTGCCAGCAGCGTAGTGGCTGCCCCCGTGGTGACCCAGTACTTC	CASSVVAAPVVTQYF
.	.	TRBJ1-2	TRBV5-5	TGTGCCAGCAGCTCCCGGACAGAGGAGAATGGCTACACCTTC	CASSSRTEENGYTF
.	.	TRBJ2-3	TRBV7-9	TGTGCCAGCAGCTTCAGGACAGACACAGATACGCAGTATTTT	CASSFRTDTDTQYF
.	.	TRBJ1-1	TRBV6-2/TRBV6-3	TGTGCCAGCAGTTATCTCTCCAGGGAGGAAGGGACTGAAGCTTTCTTT	CASSYLSREEGTEAFF
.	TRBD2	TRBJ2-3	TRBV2	TGTGCCAGCAGTTTTATTAGCGGGAGGGGAGCAGATACGCAGTATTTT	CASSFISGRGADTQYF
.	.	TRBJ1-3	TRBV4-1	TGCGCCAGCAGCCAAGAAAATCATAGGCTCGTGGGGCCTGGAAACACCATATATTTT	CASSQENHRLVGPGNTIYF
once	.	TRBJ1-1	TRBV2	TGTGCCAGCAGCGCAACAGCGAACACTGAAGCTTTCTTT	CASSATANTEAFF
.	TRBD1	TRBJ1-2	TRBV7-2	TGTGCCAGCAGCCTACAGACAGGGACTAACTATGGCTACACCTTC	CASSLQTGTNYGYTF
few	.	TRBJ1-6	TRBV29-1	TGCAGCGTCGGTGGTCAAACTCCTAATTCACCCCTCCACTTT	CSVGGQTPNSPLHF
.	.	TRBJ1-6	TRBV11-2	TGTGCCAGCAGCTTAGATAGTCCTGTTAATTCACCCCTCCACTTT	CASSLDSPVNSPLHF
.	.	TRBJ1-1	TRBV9	TGTGCCAGCAGCGTAGAGGTCAGGGACACGACTGAAGCTTTCTTT	CASSVEVRDTTEAFF
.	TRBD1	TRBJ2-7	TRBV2	TGTGCCAGCAGGAGGGACAGGGGAGTTGGGGAGCAGTACTTC	CASRRDRGVGEQYF
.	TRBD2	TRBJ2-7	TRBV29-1	TGCAGCGTTTGGGGACTAGCGGGTACCTACGAGCAGTACTTC	CSVWGLAGTYEQYF